This paragraph reports one T cell receptor (beta chain). The sample originates from a study of T cell changes during pregnancy in multiple sclerosis. Only in-frame clones appear in the TCRdb table, and some are missing; sequencing was by immunoSEQ multiplex PCR. The sample consists of 80,000 to 100,000 clones, 91% of them appearing once. Source: peripheral blood, taken after pregnancy. The source is a female donor in good health, enrolled as a control in a pregnancy study.

The chain's CDR3 is CASSLGQYNEQFF. The CDR3, as DNA: TGTGCCAGCAGTTTAGGGCAGTACAATGAGCAGTTCTTC. The chain joins TRBV27 to TRBJ2-1; D is unresolved. Per the germline V gene, CDR1 is MNHEY and CDR2 is SMNVEV (reference sequence). Trimming shortened V by 2 bases and J by 4 bases, and 6 bases separated the two germline ends. This CDR3 comprises 13 residues.